The 25 T cell receptor beta chains in this list originate from one sample, sequenced in a study of human T cells and chemical hapten exposure. TCRdb redid the calling of the RACE reads with MiXCR, one entry per CDR3 protein. Counted here are 50,000 to 80,000 distinct CDR3 sequences, 11% occurring once; the ten biggest clones make up roughly 2.1%. Time point noted: patch test 3, about 24 weeks after DPC sensitization. Treatment of the sample: therapeutic diphenylcyclopropenone sensitization with weekly scalp DPC. The specimen was whole blood, collected in connection with sensitization to the hapten diphenylcyclopropenone (DPC). These receptors all come from a woman in her twenties or thirties with alopecia areata. Some clones in this sample may be carry-over from other donors' samples.

This clonotype has at least ten counts. V is TRBV30 and J is TRBJ2-2; no reliable D call. Per germline, CDR1 GTSNPN and CDR2 SVGIG (reference sequence). CDR3 length equals 16 residues. The V gene lost 0 bases and the J gene lost 2 bases, with 13 bases spanning the gap. The CDR3 region is CAWSVFSNFNTGELFF. Here the CDR3 DNA reads TGTGCCTGGAGTGTATTCTCGAATTTTAACACCGGGGAGCTGTTTTTT.

Many counts were recorded for this clonotype. The chain recombines TRBV6-5 with TRBJ2-5; D is unresolved. The V end lost 2 bases, the J end lost 2 bases, and 12 bases lay between the germline ends. This CDR3 comprises 15 residues. Germline values: CDR1 MNHEY, CDR2 SVGAGI. The CDR3 here is CASSYSRSQQETQYF. The CDR3 DNA reads TGTGCCAGCAGTTACAGTCGGTCCCAGCAAGAGACCCAGTACTTC.

The chain couples TRBV7-2 to TRBJ2-7, with unresolved D. Germline V gives CDR1 SGHTA, CDR2 FQGNSA. CDR3 length: 14 amino acids. Trimming removed 3 bases at V and 0 bases at J, with 9 bases between. The DNA for the CDR3 is TGTGCCAGCAGCTTTGACGGATTCTCCTACGAGCAGTACTTC. Encoded protein: CASSFDGFSYEQYF.

This clonotype turned up a few times. The chain joins TRBV10-3 to TRBJ2-7; 8 bases align to TRBD1. J was trimmed by 2 bases and V by 6 bases; bases with no gene match: 3. This CDR3 contains 13 residues. Germline assignment: CDR1 ENHRY and CDR2 SYGVKD. CDR3 nucleotide sequence: TGTGCCATCAGCCAACAGGGGGCCTACGAGCAGTACTTC. It yields the protein CAISQQGAYEQYF.

On this clonotype: This may be a read error, as it is one base from a much larger clone. The genes are TRBV10-3 and TRBJ2-1, with 10 nucleotides matching TRBD2. Germline V gene sequence: CDR1 ENHRY, CDR2 SYGVKD. This CDR3 has 13 residues. The CDR3 nucleotides read TGTGACATCAGCGTAGCGGGGGGAGATGAGCAGTTCTTC. Protein product: CDISVAGGDEQFF.

There are a few counts of this clonotype. This sequence joins TRBV3-1 and TRBJ2-1; 7 bases line up with TRBD2. The CDR3 sequence is 17 residues long. Per the germline V gene, CDR1 is LGHDT and CDR2 is YNNKEL (reference sequence). With 3 bases clipped from V and 0 bases from J, the junction kept 8 bases outside the gene matches. The CDR3 region has the DNA TGTGCCAGCAGCCACCAGACTAGCCTAATCTCCTACAATGAGCAGTTCTTC. Protein: CASSHQTSLISYNEQFF.

This chain uses TRBV2 with TRBJ1-4; no clear D gene. Between the trimmed V and J ends, which lost 5 bases and 4 bases, there was a span of 8 bases. CDR3 length equals 13 residues. Germline CDR1 reads SNHLY; CDR2 reads FYNNEI. For the CDR3, the DNA is TGTGCCAGCAGTAAACAGTTTAATGAAAAACTGTTTTTT. Protein: CASSKQFNEKLFF.

This clonotype was seen only a few times. This chain uses TRBV7-6 with TRBJ1-4; D may be TRBD1 (6 bases). This CDR3 contains 17 residues. Germline CDR1 SGHVS, CDR2 FNYEAQ. V was clipped by 5 bases and J by 0 bases, with 16 bases between them. CDR3 in amino acids: CASSTFPRGATNEKLFF. CDR3 in DNA: TGTGCCAGCAGCACCTTCCCGAGGGGGGCAACTAATGAAAAACTGTTTTTT.

This clonotype was seen many times. This chain joins TRBV6-2 or TRBV6-3 and TRBJ2-3; the D gene is possibly TRBD2 (5 bases). V lost 0 bases and J lost 4, with 11 bases in between. The germline V gene has CDR1 MNHEY and CDR2 SVGEGT. The CDR3 covers 15 residues. The CDR3 region has the DNA TGTGCCAGCAGTTACTCGAGTAGCGCTTCAGATACGCAGTATTTT. This translates into CASSYSSSASDTQYF.

This chain joins TRBV29-1 and TRBJ2-3; 8 bases agree with TRBD1. This CDR3 has 14 amino acids. J was trimmed by 4 bases and V by 3 bases; bases with no gene match: 6. Looked up from germline, CDR1 is SQVTM and CDR2 is ANQGSEA. The CDR3: CSVEGRGPADTQYF. As DNA, the CDR3 is TGCAGCGTTGAGGGCAGGGGGCCGGCAGATACGCAGTATTTT.

This clonotype showed up just a few times. V usage is TRBV11-2 and J usage is TRBJ1-5; D uncertain. Trimming took 5 bases from V and 0 from J, leaving 14 bases between them. The CDR3 runs 16 residues. Per the germline V gene, CDR1 is SGHAT and CDR2 is FQNNGV. CDR3 region: CASSPAAVNSNQPQHF. For the CDR3, the DNA is TGTGCCAGCAGCCCTGCCGCCGTCAATAGCAATCAGCCCCAGCATTTT.

The chain uses TRBV24-1 and TRBJ2-4, with D unclear. Trimming stripped 4 bases from V and 0 bases from J, with 12 bases between. CDR3 length: 16 residues. Germline CDR1 reads KGHDR; CDR2 reads SFDVKD. The CDR3 loop reads CATSEGRSLAKNIQYF. For the CDR3, the DNA is TGTGCCACCAGTGAAGGACGGTCCCTAGCCAAAAACATTCAGTACTTC.

J is TRBJ1-1 and V is TRBV30; D might be TRBD1 (5 bases). Looked up from germline, CDR1 is GTSNPN and CDR2 is SVGIG (reference sequence). The CDR3 has 13 amino acids. Trimming removed 0 bases at V and 4 bases at J, with 9 bases between. The DNA for the CDR3 is TGTGCCTGGAGTGTCCTGGGACTCACTGAAGCTTTCTTT. It encodes CAWSVLGLTEAFF. The full variable domain, in which reference TRBV30 and TRBJ1-1 provide the parts outside the CDR3, is SQTIHQWPATLVQPVGSPLSLECTVEGTSNPNLYWYRQAAGRGLQLLFYSVGIGQISSEVPQNLSASRPQDRQFILSSKKLLLSDSGFYLCAWSVLGLTEAFFGQGTRLTVV.

With respect to this clonotype: Being one base from a much bigger clone, this may be a read error. The chain is built from TRBV14 and TRBJ1-6; D is perhaps TRBD1 (6 bases). The germline CDR1 and CDR2 sequences are SGHDN and FVKESK. This CDR3 spans 14 amino acids. CDR3 nucleotides: TGTGCCAGCAGCCGGGGGGCGCGGAATTCACCCCTCTACTTT. Protein sequence: CASSRGARNSPLYF.

This clonotype was counted a single time. The junction shows a germline mismatch at one end, possibly a read error. This chain joins TRBV28 and TRBJ1-1; D remains unclear. CDR3 length: 12 residues. Germline assignment: CDR1 MDHEN and CDR2 SYDVKM. CDR3 region: CASSLWATEAFF. Here the CDR3 DNA reads TGTGCCAGCAGTCTATGGGCTACTGAAGCTTTCTTT.

This clonotype was observed at least ten times. The chain employs TRBV30 and TRBJ1-2, with D possibly matching TRBD1 (6 bases). V lost 2 bases to trimming and J lost 5 bases, with 12 bases between them. The length of the CDR3 is 13 residues. The germline CDR1 and CDR2 sequences are GTSNPN and SVGIG (reference sequence). DNA of the CDR3: TGTGCCTGGAGTCACTCACAGGGATATGGCTACACCTTC. It translates to CAWSHSQGYGYTF.

In regard to this clonotype: This clone may be a read error of a much larger clone one base away. V is TRBV12-3 or TRBV12-4 and J is TRBJ2-2; 10 bases are a match to TRBD2. The CDR3 runs 16 residues. CDR3 loop: CASSWASGRKTGEPFF. The CDR3 coding sequence is TGTGCCAGCAGTTGGGCTAGCGGGAGAAAGACCGGGGAGCCGTTTTTT.

This clonotype was observed at least ten times. The rearrangement links TRBV4-2 to TRBJ2-4; no firm D call. This CDR3 comprises 13 residues. From germline, CDR1 is LGHNA and CDR2 YNFKEQ. Trimming stripped 0 bases from V and 15 bases from J, with 15 bases between. The CDR3 DNA reads as TGTGCCAGCAGCCAAGATCGAAGGAATTCGGTGTACTTC. Translating it yields CASSQDRRNSVYF.

The genes are TRBV13 and TRBJ2-5; D may correspond to TRBD1 or TRBD2 (5 bases each). This CDR3 is 16 amino acids long. CDR1 and CDR2 from the germline V gene are PRHDT and FYEKMQ (reference sequence). The V end lost 0 bases, the J end lost 0 bases, and 11 bases lay between the germline ends. The CDR3 here is CASSLGRGNYQETQYF. The CDR3 bases are TGTGCCAGCAGCTTAGGGAGGGGCAATTACCAAGAGACCCAGTACTTC.

This clonotype was counted at least ten times. V and J are TRBV29-1 and TRBJ2-3, with D unclear. The CDR3 spans 14 residues. Germline V CDR1 and CDR2: SQVTM, ANQGSEA. Trimming pared 4 bases from V and 0 bases from J, leaving 11 bases between. For the CDR3, the DNA is TGCAGCGTTGTGACAACTGCTAGCACAGATACGCAGTATTTT. This translates into CSVVTTASTDTQYF.

This clonotype has a handful of counts. This chain uses TRBV9 with TRBJ1-3, with D hard to call. V was shortened by 0 bases and J by 3 bases, with 4 bases between the two germline ends. CDR1 is SGDLS, CDR2 YYNGEE, per germline. This CDR3 has 13 amino acids. CDR3 DNA sequence: TGTGCCAGCAGCGTAGCTCTTGGAAACACCATATATTTT. Its translation: CASSVALGNTIYF.

The chain recombines TRBV28 with TRBJ1-2; D gene unclear. Between the trimmed V and J ends, which lost 7 bases and 6 bases, there was a span of 24 bases. There are 16 residues in the CDR3. Germline V lookup: CDR1 MDHEN, CDR2 SYDVKM. CDR3 region: CASTPGGPRTSHGYTF. The CDR3 coding sequence is TGTGCCAGCACCCCCGGCGGGCCCCGGACGTCTCATGGCTACACCTTC.

This clonotype was seen repeatedly, ten times or more. This sequence joins TRBV7-2 and TRBJ2-7; D is unclear. CDR3 size: 14 residues. CDR1 is SGHTA and CDR2 is FQGNSA in the germline V gene. V gave up 1 base and J gave up 2 bases, with 9 bases separating them. The CDR3 here is CASSLGESAYEQYF. CDR3 sequence (DNA): TGTGCCAGCAGCTTAGGCGAGTCGGCCTACGAGCAGTACTTC.

This clonotype was observed a few times. CDR3 sequence reads: CASSSDILGSTEAFF. The CDR3 region has the DNA TGTGCCAGCAGCTCGGACATTTTGGGGAGCACTGAAGCTTTCTTT. V gene TRBV7-8 combines with J gene TRBJ1-1, with a possible D match to TRBD1 (5 bases). Trimming took off 4 bases at V and 4 bases at J, with 16 bases between the two ends. The CDR3 sequence is 15 residues long. The germline V gene encodes CDR1 SGHVS and CDR2 FQNEAQ.

This clonotype was seen at least ten times. The V call is TRBV7-2, the J call TRBJ2-1, with 8 bases aligning to TRBD2. The germline V gene has CDR1 SGHTA and CDR2 FQGNSA. J was trimmed by 0 bases and V by 8 bases; bases with no gene match: 6. CDR3 length: 15 residues. Here the CDR3 reads CASGWSGSSYNEQFF. The CDR3 region has the DNA TGTGCCAGCGGGTGGAGCGGGAGCTCCTACAATGAGCAGTTCTTC.